This record concerns one T cell receptor beta chain sequence. This specimen comes from a study of OX40 agonist ivuxolimab in advanced cancers. About the research overall: Dose-escalation subjects each had hepatocellular carcinoma, melanoma, renal cell or head and neck cancer.

V lost 4 bases to trimming and J lost 3 bases, with 16 bases between them. Germline CDR1 reads LGHNA; CDR2 reads YSLEER. The CDR3 consists of 15 residues. Sequencing used immunoSEQ multiplex PCR; TCRdb keeps in-frame clones, though not all of them. This sample has under 70,000 clones, with about 90% found just once. Patients with autoimmune history or systemic immunosuppression were excluded. The chain combines TRBV4-3 with TRBJ2-7; possibly TRBD1 for D (6 bases). This TCR was sampled from an adult with an advanced solid tumor such as melanoma, head and neck, liver or kidney cancer. The sample here was CD4+ or CD8+ T cells sorted from blood, taken in a trial of the OX40 agonist ivuxolimab. CDR3: CASSPDRIYGYEQYF. In DNA form, the CDR3 reads TGCGCCAGCAGCCCCGACAGGATTTATGGCTACGAGCAGTACTTC.